The 24 T cell receptor beta chains in this list originate from one sample, sequenced in a study of glioma-infiltrating T cells after dendritic cell vaccination. The data were produced by immunoSEQ multiplex PCR, yet TCRdb's version contains in-frame clones alone and is incomplete. The data contain over 90,000 clones, 70% to 90% of them singletons. This specimen consisted of blood, obtained before dendritic cell vaccination. The receptor set was obtained from a human donor with glioblastoma.

V is TRBV6-1 and J is TRBJ2-7; tentatively, D is TRBD1 (6 bases). The germline V and J ends were trimmed by 7 bases and 0 bases, with 10 bases remaining between them. The CDR3 extends over 13 amino acids. Germline V gene data show CDR1 as MNHNS and CDR2 as SASEGT. CDR3 DNA sequence: TGTGCCAGCAAAGAAGGGGGCTCCTACGAGCAGTACTTC. This translates into CASKEGGSYEQYF.

This clone was recorded once. The chain carries TRBV5-1 and TRBJ2-3, with a weak D call TRBD2 (6 bases). The CDR3 is 15 amino acids. Deletions cut 0 bases from V and 1 base from J, with 9 bases between. The germline V gene encodes CDR1 SGHRS and CDR2 YFSETQ. The CDR3 DNA follows: TGCGCCAGCAGCTTGGGCGGGACTGGCACAGATACGCAGTATTTT. Its protein is CASSLGGTGTDTQYF.

This clone was detected once. The chain couples TRBV18 to TRBJ1-3; unclear D gene. V was clipped by 5 bases and J by 0 bases, with 8 bases between them. CDR3 length equals 14 residues. Germline assignment: CDR1 KGHSH and CDR2 LQKENI. The CDR3 is CASSAGRSGNTIYF. The CDR3 coding sequence is TGTGCCAGCTCAGCGGGCCGCTCTGGAAACACCATATATTTT.

As DNA, the CDR3 is TGTGCCAGCAGCTTTGGACAGGGGGATAATCAGCCCCAGCATTTT. It specifies CASSFGQGDNQPQHF. The rearrangement joins TRBV5-6 to TRBJ1-5, with TRBD1 identical over 10 bases. The ends lost 2 bases at V and 4 bases at J; junction bases unmatched: 3. Germline CDR1 and CDR2: SGHDT and YYEEEE. The CDR3 runs 15 residues.

This clone was counted a few times. The chain's CDR3 is CASSLVLAGRTGELFF. The CDR3 DNA sequence: TGTGCCAGCAGCTTAGTTCTAGCGGGAAGGACCGGGGAGCTGTTTTTT. This chain links TRBV11-2 with TRBJ2-2; 9 nucleotides agree with TRBD2. The CDR3 totals 16 residues. V shed 1 base, J shed 5 bases, and the junction held 5 bases outside the gene matches. Germline CDR1 and CDR2: SGHAT and FQNNGV.

This chain uses TRBV2 with TRBJ2-2, with 12 nucleotides matching TRBD1. The germline V gene encodes CDR1 SNHLY and CDR2 FYNNEI. The CDR3 has 16 amino acids. Germline trimming cut 5 bases from V and 6 bases from J; bases unmatched to any gene: 7. CDR3 DNA sequence: TGTGCCAGCAGTCCACGGGACAGGGGGCGGTCCGGGGAGCTGTTTTTT. It encodes CASSPRDRGRSGELFF.

The chain combines TRBV5-6 with TRBJ2-5, with D possibly matching TRBD1 (6 bases). The ends were cut back, 4 bases at V and 7 bases at J, with 26 bases in the middle. CDR3 length: 17 residues. Per the germline V gene, CDR1 is SGHDT and CDR2 is YYEEEE. The CDR3 sequence: CASSDQRQGWNPGTQYF. The CDR3 bases are TGTGCCAGCAGCGACCAACGGCAGGGGTGGAATCCCGGGACCCAGTACTTC.

This clone was observed a handful of times. The V and J genes are TRBV7-3 and TRBJ1-2, with TRBD1 identical over 9 bases. V trimming: 4 bases; J trimming: 8 bases; junction bases outside the gene matches: 5. The CDR3 has 13 amino acids. Germline V lookup: CDR1 SGHTA, CDR2 FQGTGA. The CDR3 is CASSSGQGYGYTF. DNA of the CDR3: TGTGCCAGCAGCTCCGGACAGGGGTACGGCTACACCTTC.

The rearrangement joins TRBV2 to TRBJ1-1; TRBD1 might be the D (5 bases). The CDR3 length is 13 residues. Germline CDR1 and CDR2: SNHLY and FYNNEI. V was pared by 8 bases and J by 0 bases, with 10 bases between. CDR3 nucleotides: TGTGCCAGCGGAGGGACGGTGAACACTGAAGCTTTCTTT. Its protein product is CASGGTVNTEAFF.

This rearrangement joins TRBV5-1 to TRBJ2-1; the D gene is possibly TRBD1 (6 bases). CDR3 length: 14 amino acids. Deletions cut 2 bases from V and 8 bases from J, with 14 bases between. From germline, CDR1 is SGHRS and CDR2 YFSETQ. The CDR3 loop reads CASSLRGGGDEQFF. DNA for the CDR3: TGCGCCAGCAGCTTACGAGGGGGTGGGGATGAGCAGTTCTTC. Using reference TRBV5-1 and TRBJ2-1 for the parts outside the CDR3, the full variable domain is KAGVTQTPRYLIKTRGQQVTLSCSPISGHRSVSWYQQTPGQGLQFLFEYFSETQRNKGNFPGRFSGRQFSNSRSEMNVSTLELGDSALYLCASSLRGGGDEQFFGPGTRLTVL.

The chain recombines TRBV5-1 with TRBJ1-4; 8 nucleotides agree with TRBD1. Germline V gene data show CDR1 as SGHRS and CDR2 as YFSETQ. After removal of 3 bases from V and 1 base from J, the junction contained 2 bases not matched to a gene. The CDR3 contains 15 residues. The DNA for the CDR3 is TGCGCCAGCAGCTCGACAGGGGAAACTAATGAAAAACTGTTTTTT. It encodes CASSSTGETNEKLFF.

This clone was counted a single time. J is TRBJ2-7 and V is TRBV4-1, with D possibly matching TRBD2 (5 bases). Germline CDR1 MGHRA, CDR2 YSYEKL. Trimming took 0 bases from V and 6 from J, leaving 12 bases between them. This CDR3 has 14 residues. CDR3: CASSQEVGVREQYF. CDR3 coding DNA: TGCGCCAGCAGCCAAGAGGTGGGAGTGCGCGAGCAGTACTTC.

The genes are TRBV4-3 and TRBJ2-7, with 8 bases matching TRBD2. V trimming: 4 bases; J trimming: 3 bases; junction bases outside the gene matches: 11. Germline CDR1 LGHNA, CDR2 YSLEER. This CDR3 is 16 amino acids long. The CDR3 protein is CASSPQLAGGHYEQYF. Written as DNA, the CDR3 is TGCGCCAGCAGCCCCCAGCTGGCGGGAGGACACTACGAGCAGTACTTC.

The rearrangement links TRBV18 to TRBJ1-5; D unresolved. The CDR3 consists of 16 residues. The germline gives CDR1 KGHSH, CDR2 LQKENI. The germline V and J ends were trimmed by 4 bases and 6 bases, with 19 bases remaining between them. The CDR3 loop is CASSQNPSGGGQPQHF. The CDR3 DNA sequence: TGTGCCAGCTCACAAAACCCCTCAGGAGGCGGTCAGCCCCAGCATTTT.

The chain links TRBV6-5 to TRBJ2-7; 9 positions match TRBD1. Trimming took 2 bases from V and 2 from J; bases not matched to a gene: 7. The CDR3 loop spans 16 amino acids. Germline assignment: CDR1 MNHEY and CDR2 SVGAGI. The chain's CDR3 is CASSYTPGTGPYEQYF. The CDR3, as DNA: TGTGCCAGCAGTTACACGCCTGGGACAGGGCCCTACGAGCAGTACTTC.

This sequence joins TRBV5-6 and TRBJ2-2; TRBD2 matches 8 bases. The CDR3 spans 16 residues. Germline CDR1 SGHDT, CDR2 YYEEEE. The trim removed 3 bases at V and 5 bases at J, leaving 9 bases unmatched. CDR3 sequence reads: CASSWGSGGTTGELFF. Written as DNA, the CDR3 is TGTGCCAGCAGCTGGGGCAGCGGGGGCACTACCGGGGAGCTGTTTTTT. The full variable domain, rest sourced from reference TRBV5-6 and TRBJ2-2, is DAGVTQSPTHLIKTRGQQVTLRCSPKSGHDTVSWYQQALGQGPQFIFQYYEEEERQRGNFPDRFSGHQFPNYSSELNVNALLLGDSALYLCASSWGSGGTTGELFFGEGSRLTVL.

This clone was detected only once. The CDR3 nucleotides are TGTGCCAGCAGCTTCGGACTAGCGGGGGGGCTTAGCAAAAACATTCAGTACTTC. Amino acid sequence: CASSFGLAGGLSKNIQYF. The genes are TRBV5-6 and TRBJ2-4, with TRBD2 identical over 15 bases. This CDR3 contains 18 residues. Germline V lookup: CDR1 SGHDT, CDR2 YYEEEE. The V segment lost 2 bases and the J segment 3 bases; nucleotides outside the gene matches: 6.

The rearrangement links TRBV27 to TRBJ2-7; 7 bases fit TRBD2. Trimming took 6 bases from V and 3 from J; bases not matched to a gene: 8. Germline values: CDR1 MNHEY, CDR2 SMNVEV (reference sequence). The CDR3 is 14 amino acids. The CDR3 DNA reads TGTGCCAGCAGCATCCCGGGACTAAACTACGAGCAGTACTTC. Its protein product is CASSIPGLNYEQYF.

The chain couples TRBV10-3 to TRBJ2-1, with TRBD2 matching 14 bases. Germline V gene sequence: CDR1 ENHRY, CDR2 SYGVKD. CDR3 size: 15 residues. After removal of 4 bases from V and 7 bases from J, the junction contained 3 bases not matched to a gene. The CDR3 sequence is CAISAGLAGVNEQFF. As DNA, the CDR3 is TGTGCCATCAGTGCGGGACTAGCGGGAGTAAATGAGCAGTTCTTC.

This clone has only a few counts. The chain has TRBV6-6 and TRBJ2-7; a weak D match, TRBD2 (6 bases). This CDR3 is 14 amino acids long. CDR1 is MNHNY and CDR2 is SVGAGI in the germline V gene (reference sequence). V was pared by 2 bases and J by 0 bases, with 8 bases between. The CDR3 region is CASSYGGYSYEQYF. CDR3 DNA: TGTGCCAGCAGTTACGGAGGGTACTCCTACGAGCAGTACTTC.

The V gene is TRBV21-1, the J gene TRBJ2-2; the D call TRBD2 from the table was never checked on the DNA. TRBV21-1 is a pseudogene segment. The CDR3 spans 15 residues. The CDR3 is CAWRSFSPNTGELFF. The CDR3 nucleotides are TGTGCCTGGAGAAGTTTTAGCCCGAACACCGGGGAGCTGTTTTTT.

J is TRBJ2-1 and V is TRBV4-1; the D gene is possibly TRBD1 (6 bases). Germline CDR1 reads MGHRA; CDR2 reads YSYEKL. This CDR3 spans 16 amino acids. Trimming pared 0 bases from V and 3 bases from J, leaving 12 bases between. The CDR3 region is CASSQEFQGSYNEQFF. In DNA, the CDR3 is TGCGCCAGCAGCCAAGAGTTCCAGGGGAGCTACAATGAGCAGTTCTTC.

This clone came up once. The genes are TRBV7-2 and TRBJ2-2; 7 bases map to TRBD2. CDR1 SGHTA and CDR2 FQGNSA come from the germline V gene. The V and J ends lost 5 bases and 1 base, in that order; junction bases with no gene match: 1. The length of the CDR3 is 14 residues. The CDR3 sequence is CASSPSGNTGELFF. The CDR3 DNA sequence: TGTGCCAGCAGCCCTAGCGGGAACACCGGGGAGCTGTTTTTT.

This chain links TRBV7-9 with TRBJ2-3; perhaps TRBD2 as D (5 bases). The V end was cut by 4 bases, the J end by 2 bases, with 13 bases between. Germline assignment: CDR1 SEHNR and CDR2 FQNEAQ (reference sequence). There are 15 residues in the CDR3. CDR3 nucleotides: TGTGCCAGCAGCTCCCCGGGAACATACACAGATACGCAGTATTTT. It specifies CASSSPGTYTDTQYF.